This T cell receptor beta chain comes out of a study of blood T cell repertoires in COVID-19. Study background: In each case, the material was cDNA or gDNA derived from T cells, B-cell-depleted T cells, or PBMCs.

The cohort comprised adults aged about 18 to 100 years residing in around 25 US areas. Participants' reported clinical history set cohort assignment. It was within 2 weeks before study entry that exposed participants met a COVID-19 case. Clones were sequenced by immunoSEQ multiplex PCR, and TCRdb holds only the in-frame ones, with some missing. The sample lists 300,000 to 400,000 clones, over 90% occurring once. V lost 4 bases, J lost 4 bases, and 8 bases stayed unmatched. This CDR3 is 15 amino acids long. Germline V gene sequence: CDR1 KGHSH, CDR2 LQKENI. This TCR derives from a woman between 25 and 40 years old who had been exposed to COVID-19. Sequences were obtained from PBMCs or T cells enriched from blood (not recorded which). The chain is built from TRBV18 and TRBJ1-2; TRBD1 matches 8 bases. The CDR3 bases are TGTGCCAGCTCACGGGAGACAGGGGACCCCTATGGCTACACCTTC. Protein: CASSRETGDPYGYTF.